This paragraph covers one TCR beta chain sequence. This entry is derived from a study of patients and donors after allogeneic stem cell transplantation. The V end lost 5 bases, the J end lost 2 bases, and 13 bases lay between the germline ends. This CDR3 is 15 amino acids long. Germline assignment: CDR1 SGHNT and CDR2 YENEEA. TCRdb called the RT-PCR reads again in MiXCR, with one record for every CDR3 protein. The sample yields about 960,000 distinct CDR3 sequences, roughly 17% seen once. This chain uses TRBV11-3 with TRBJ2-1; perhaps TRBD2 as D (6 bases). The sample comprised blood, either unsorted or a sorted T cell fraction (not recorded which). This TCR came from a human donor who was either an allogeneic HSCT recipient or a stem cell or donor lymphocyte infusion donor (not recorded which). It is not recorded whose cells these are; they may come from a transplant donor. CDR3 in amino acids: CASSQGLPPYNEQFF. Here the CDR3 DNA reads TGTGCCAGCAGCCAGGGACTTCCCCCCTACAATGAGCAGTTCTTC.